Following are 2 T cell receptor beta chains from one sample sequenced in a study of T cell responses to AZD1222 COVID-19 vaccine. Sequenced by immunoSEQ multiplex PCR; TCRdb stores in-frame clones only, minus some. The table shows approximately 140,000 clones, with roughly 90% occurring only once. The starting material was peripheral blood, obtained 28 days after the second AZD1222 dose. The receptor source for this set is an adult who received the AZD1222 COVID-19 vaccine.

The genes are TRBV14 and TRBJ1-2; D uncertain. Trimming took 4 bases from V and 5 from J, leaving 11 bases between them. Germline V CDR1 and CDR2: SGHDN, FVKESK. The CDR3 spans 13 residues. The DNA of the CDR3 is TGTGCCAGCAGCCTCGAGTTGGGTTATGGCTACACCTTC. Translated: CASSLELGYGYTF. The variable domain in full, completed from reference TRBV14 and TRBJ1-2, reads EAGVTQFPSHSVIEKGQTVTLRCDPISGHDNLYWYRRVMGKEIKFLLHFVKESKQDESGMPNNRFLAERTGGTYSTLKVQPAELEDSGVYFCASSLELGYGYTFGSGTRLTVV.

The rearrangement uses TRBV13 and TRBJ2-6; 8 positions agree with TRBD1. J was trimmed by 1 base and V by 2 bases; bases with no gene match: 1. CDR1 is PRHDT, CDR2 FYEKMQ, per germline (reference sequence). This CDR3 is built from 16 residues. The CDR3 reads CASSLYRGSGANVLTF. Written as DNA, the CDR3 is TGTGCCAGCAGCTTATACAGGGGGTCTGGGGCCAACGTCCTGACTTTC.